These T cell receptor beta chains were read from a single sample in a study of cytomegalovirus exposure and HLA in healthy donors. Assay: immunoSEQ multiplex PCR; the TCRdb copy retains only in-frame clones and omits some. The sample includes approximately 50,000 clones. Sequencing used PBMCs. These receptors were obtained from a woman aged 40 to 49 in good health and CMV-seronegative. The CDR3 runs from the conserved cysteine through the conserved F or W. The D gene is left open where the match is weak.

>-|TRBJ1-5|TRBV15
CATSSRGVGGNQPQHF
TGTGCCACCAGCAGCAGGGGAGTTGGCGGCAATCAGCCCCAGCATTTT
>-|TRBJ2-5|TRBV6-1
CASSAGQPQETQYF
TGTGCCAGCAGTGCCGGACAGCCCCAAGAGACCCAGTACTTC
>-|TRBJ2-7|TRBV7-9
CASSSVPLTSTHYEQYF
TGTGCCAGCAGTTCAGTCCCCCTTACTAGCACACACTACGAGCAGTACTTC
>TRBD1|TRBJ1-1|TRBV7-9
CASSSSRGQRLLNTEAFF
TGTGCCAGCAGCTCGAGTCGGGGACAGAGACTTTTGAACACTGAAGCTTTCTTT
>TRBD1|TRBJ1-2|TRBV5-1
CASSLTPEMGQGFGYTF
TGCGCCAGCAGCTTGACGCCCGAGATGGGACAGGGCTTTGGCTACACCTTC
>-|TRBJ2-7|TRBV6-1
CASSELHLSSYEQYF
TGTGCCAGCAGTGAACTTCACCTCAGCTCCTACGAGCAGTACTTC
>TRBD1|TRBJ2-7|TRBV9
CASSPGGQATYEQYF
TGTGCCAGCAGCCCAGGGGGACAGGCTACCTACGAGCAGTACTTC
>-|TRBJ2-7|TRBV18
CASSPSLRISSYEQYF
TGTGCCAGCTCACCGAGCTTGAGGATTTCCTCCTACGAGCAGTACTTC
>TRBD1|TRBJ2-5|TRBV6-5
CASSSPGQGQETQYF
TGTGCCAGCAGCTCACCCGGACAGGGGCAAGAGACCCAGTACTTC
>-|TRBJ2-3|TRBV29-1
CSVERRSPLDTQYF
TGCAGCGTTGAGCGGCGATCCCCGTTAGATACGCAGTATTTT
>-|TRBJ1-1|TRBV2
CASSGGGITEAFF
TGTGCCAGCAGTGGGGGCGGGATCACTGAAGCTTTCTTT
>TRBD2|TRBJ2-3|TRBV9
CASSPLSTSGGSDTQYF
TGTGCCAGCAGCCCCCTCTCGACTAGCGGGGGGTCAGATACGCAGTATTTT
>-|TRBJ2-5|TRBV5-1
CASSRTRFQETQYF
TGCGCCAGCAGCCGCACCAGGTTCCAAGAGACCCAGTACTTC
>TRBD1|TRBJ1-6|TRBV4-2
CASSQDRDSNSPLHF
TGTGCCAGCAGCCAAGACCGGGACAGTAATTCACCCCTCCACTTT
>TRBD1|TRBJ2-7|TRBV28
CASTRGLFDEQYF
TGTGCCAGCACCAGGGGGCTGTTCGACGAGCAGTACTTC
>-|TRBJ2-5|TRBV6-6
CASSPQGRQETQYF
TGTGCCAGCAGCCCACAGGGGAGGCAAGAGACCCAGTACTTC
>TRBD2|TRBJ2-1|TRBV6-5
CASSLAGALYNEQFF
TGTGCCAGCAGCTTAGCGGGGGCCCTATACAATGAGCAGTTCTTC
>TRBD1|TRBJ2-1|TRBV6-5
CASWSGTVDNEQFF
TGTGCCAGCTGGTCCGGGACAGTCGACAATGAGCAGTTCTTC
>-|TRBJ1-1|TRBV5-1
CASSFDSLNTEAFF
TGCGCCAGCAGCTTTGACAGTCTGAACACTGAAGCTTTCTTT
>-|TRBJ2-3|TRBV7-9
CASSPRGPDTQYF
TGTGCCAGCAGCCCGCGGGGACCGGATACGCAGTATTTT
>TRBD1|TRBJ1-2|TRBV4-2
CASSQSSGQNYGYTF
TGTGCCAGCAGCCAATCTTCGGGACAGAACTATGGCTACACCTTC
>-|TRBJ2-1|TRBV2
CASSDSVRAHEQFF
TGTGCCAGCAGTGATTCGGTCAGGGCCCATGAGCAGTTCTTC
>TRBD1|TRBJ1-4|TRBV19
CASTLGTGYEKLFF
TGTGCCAGTACCCTAGGGACAGGTTATGAAAAACTGTTTTTT
>TRBD2|TRBJ2-1|TRBV11-2
CASSSSTSGLYNEQFF
TGTGCCAGCAGCTCCTCGACTAGCGGACTCTACAATGAGCAGTTCTTC
>TRBD1|TRBJ2-5|TRBV7-8
CASSYTTGGFQETQYF
TGTGCCAGCAGCTATACGACAGGGGGATTCCAAGAGACCCAGTACTTC
>TRBD1|TRBJ1-6|TRBV6-5
CASSYGTAPRISPLHF
TGTGCCAGCAGTTACGGGACAGCCCCTCGGATCTCTCCCCTCCACTTT
>TRBD1|TRBJ2-7|TRBV5-1
CASSWTGNEQYF
TGCGCCAGCAGCTGGACAGGGAACGAGCAGTACTTC
>-|TRBJ1-4|TRBV6-6
CASAPSTTNEKLFF
TGTGCCAGCGCGCCCTCTACAACTAATGAAAAACTGTTTTTT
>-|TRBJ2-3|TRBV7-9
CATSMGRPGATQYF
TGTGCCACTTCAATGGGGCGCCCTGGGGCTACGCAGTATTTT
>-|TRBJ1-1|TRBV19
CASSIGGGGNTEAFF
TGTGCCAGTAGTATAGGCGGTGGTGGGAACACTGAAGCTTTCTTT
>TRBD1|TRBJ1-2|TRBV4-3
CASSQDDRVANYGYTF
TGCGCCAGCAGCCAAGATGACAGGGTTGCTAACTATGGCTACACCTTC
>TRBD1|TRBJ1-6|TRBV5-1
CASSPDRERYRNSPLHF
TGCGCCAGCAGCCCAGACAGGGAGCGGTATAGGAATTCACCCCTCCACTTT
>-|TRBJ2-5|TRBV12-5
CASASERGGETQYF
TGTGCTAGTGCCAGCGAAAGGGGCGGAGAGACCCAGTACTTC
>-|TRBJ2-7|TRBV5-4
CASSTETFSAYEQYF
TGTGCCAGCAGTACTGAGACCTTCAGCGCCTACGAGCAGTACTTC
>-|TRBJ2-5|TRBV7-2
CASSSYGTQYF
TGTGCCAGCAGCAGCTACGGGACCCAGTACTTC
>TRBD1|TRBJ1-3|TRBV4-2
CASSQVQGGSSGNTIYF
TGTGCCAGCAGCCAAGTTCAGGGGGGAAGCTCTGGAAACACCATATATTTT
>TRBD1|TRBJ1-2|TRBV7-9
CASSHLMGQPNYGYTF
TGTGCCAGCAGCCACCTCATGGGACAGCCAAACTATGGCTACACCTTC
>-|TRBJ1-1|TRBV29-1
CSVLVNTEAFF
TGCAGCGTTCTCGTTAACACTGAAGCTTTCTTT
>-|TRBJ1-2|TRBV10-3
CAISLTGFNDRDGYTF
TGTGCCATCAGTTTGACAGGATTCAACGACCGGGATGGCTACACCTTC
>-|TRBJ2-7|TRBV18
CASSPMQGAYEQYF
TGTGCCAGCTCACCAATGCAAGGAGCCTACGAGCAGTACTTC
>TRBD2|TRBJ2-4|TRBV6-5
CASRILAGGVNIQYF
TGTGCCAGCAGGATACTAGCGGGAGGTGTAAACATTCAGTACTTC
>-|TRBJ2-1|TRBV2
CASVRTNDNEQFF
TGTGCCAGCGTTAGGACTAACGACAATGAGCAGTTCTTC
>-|TRBJ2-5|TRBV5-1
CASSLDVSDGGTQYF
TGCGCCAGCAGCTTGGACGTCAGTGACGGGGGGACCCAGTACTTC
>TRBD1|TRBJ1-2|TRBV29-1
CSVADLGGEDYGYTF
TGCAGCGTTGCCGACCTAGGGGGCGAAGACTATGGCTACACCTTC
>-|TRBJ1-4|TRBV2
CASSRREKLFF
TGTGCCAGCAGCAGGCGTGAAAAACTGTTTTTT